This T cell receptor beta chain was captured in a study of blood T cell repertoires in COVID-19. Study as a whole: Samples came from the United States, Italy and Spain, spanning acute and convalescent COVID-19. T cells, B-cell-depleted T cells, or PBMCs provided the cDNA or gDNA that served as material.

Enrolled during active infection, Seattle patients were then followed longitudinally. Germline V lookup: CDR1 PRHDT, CDR2 FYEKMQ (reference sequence). J lost 1 base, V lost 4 bases, and 6 bases had no gene match. This CDR3 has 15 residues. Per the original methods: Estimation of nucleated cell counts relied on the amplification of reference gene primers. The data were produced by immunoSEQ multiplex PCR, yet TCRdb's version contains in-frame clones alone and is incomplete. Clonal size and the V and J genes are those of that table, whereas D and trimming came from the DNA. In the table there are about 280,000 clones, 70% to 90% of which are singletons.

The receptor's source is a woman in her seventies with COVID-19, enrolled during active disease. The rearrangement uses TRBV13 and TRBJ1-1; 7 positions agree with TRBD1. The sequencing input was peripheral blood. The CDR3 nucleotides read TGTGCCAGCAGCTACACAGGGGTTCCGAACACTGAAGCTTTCTTT. Protein product: CASSYTGVPNTEAFF.